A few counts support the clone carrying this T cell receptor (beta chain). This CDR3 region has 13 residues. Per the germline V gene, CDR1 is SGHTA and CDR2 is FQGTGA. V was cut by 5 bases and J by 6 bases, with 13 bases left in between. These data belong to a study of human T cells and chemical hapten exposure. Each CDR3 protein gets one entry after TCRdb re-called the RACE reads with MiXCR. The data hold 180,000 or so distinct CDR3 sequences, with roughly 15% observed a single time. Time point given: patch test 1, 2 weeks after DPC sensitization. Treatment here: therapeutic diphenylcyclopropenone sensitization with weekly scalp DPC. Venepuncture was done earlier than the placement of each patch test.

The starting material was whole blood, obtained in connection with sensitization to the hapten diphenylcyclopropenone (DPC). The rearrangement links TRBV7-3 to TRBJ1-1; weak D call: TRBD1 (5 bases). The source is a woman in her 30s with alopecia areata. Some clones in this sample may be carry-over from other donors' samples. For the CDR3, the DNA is TGTGCCAGCAGCCAGGGAAGGAGGGCTGAAGCTTTCTTT. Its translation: CASSQGRRAEAFF.